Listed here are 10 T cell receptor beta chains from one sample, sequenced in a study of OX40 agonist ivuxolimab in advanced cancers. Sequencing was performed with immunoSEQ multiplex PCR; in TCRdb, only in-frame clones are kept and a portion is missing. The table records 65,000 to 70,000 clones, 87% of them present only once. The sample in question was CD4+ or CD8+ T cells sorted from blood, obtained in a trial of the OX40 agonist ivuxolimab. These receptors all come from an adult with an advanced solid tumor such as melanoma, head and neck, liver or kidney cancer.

CDR3: CASSLGVGGNYGYTF. For the CDR3, the DNA is TGTGCCAGCAGCTTAGGAGTAGGGGGGAACTATGGCTACACCTTC. The J gene is TRBJ1-2, the V gene TRBV7-4, with D possibly being TRBD1 (6 bases). Per germline, CDR1 SGHVT and CDR2 SQSDAQ. There are 15 residues in the CDR3. The V end was cut by 1 base, the J end by 2 bases, with 11 bases between.

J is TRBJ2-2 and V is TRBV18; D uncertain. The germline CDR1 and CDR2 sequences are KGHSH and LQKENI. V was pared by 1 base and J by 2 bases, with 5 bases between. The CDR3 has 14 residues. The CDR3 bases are TGTGCCAGCTCACCACAAGGAAACACCGGGGAGCTGTTTTTT. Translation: CASSPQGNTGELFF.

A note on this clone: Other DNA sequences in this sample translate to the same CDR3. CDR3 sequence (DNA): TGTGCCAGCAGTGATCCGACCTCCTATAATTCACCCCTCCACTTT. Translation: CASSDPTSYNSPLHF. The gene calls are TRBV25-1 and TRBJ1-6; D remains ambiguous. This CDR3 has 15 residues. The germline CDR1 and CDR2 sequences are MGHDK and SYGVNS. Trimming took 3 bases from V and 0 from J, leaving 6 bases between them.

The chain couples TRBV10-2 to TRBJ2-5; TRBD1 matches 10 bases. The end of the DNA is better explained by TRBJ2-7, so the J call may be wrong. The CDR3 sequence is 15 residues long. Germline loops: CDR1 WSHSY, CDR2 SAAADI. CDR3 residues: CASSELGQGVYEQYF. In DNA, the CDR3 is TGCGCCAGCAGTGAGTTAGGACAGGGGGTTTACGAGCAGTACTTC.

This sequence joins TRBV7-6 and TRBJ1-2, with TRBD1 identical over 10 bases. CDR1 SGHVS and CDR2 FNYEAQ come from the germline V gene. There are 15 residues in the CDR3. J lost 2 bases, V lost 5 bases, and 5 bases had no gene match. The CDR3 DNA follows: TGTGCCAGCAGCCAAGACAGGGGGCTGAACTATGGCTACACCTTC. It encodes CASSQDRGLNYGYTF.

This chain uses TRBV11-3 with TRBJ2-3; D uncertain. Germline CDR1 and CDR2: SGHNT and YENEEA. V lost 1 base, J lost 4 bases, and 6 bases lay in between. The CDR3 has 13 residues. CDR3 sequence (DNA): TGTGCCAGCAGCTTAGGGGTCCCAGATACGCAGTATTTT. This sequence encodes CASSLGVPDTQYF.

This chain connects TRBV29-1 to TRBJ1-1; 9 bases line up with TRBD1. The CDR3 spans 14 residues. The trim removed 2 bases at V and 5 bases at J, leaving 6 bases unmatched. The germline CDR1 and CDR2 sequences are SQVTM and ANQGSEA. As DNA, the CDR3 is TGCAGCGTTGAATCCCCGACAGGGGGGACTGAAGCTTTCTTT. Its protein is CSVESPTGGTEAFF.

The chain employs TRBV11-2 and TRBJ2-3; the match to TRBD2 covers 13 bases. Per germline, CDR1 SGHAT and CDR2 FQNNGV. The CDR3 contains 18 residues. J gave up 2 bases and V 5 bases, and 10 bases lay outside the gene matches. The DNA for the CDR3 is TGTGCCAGCAGCAACGACGGACTAGCGGGGGCCTACACAGATACGCAGTATTTT. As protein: CASSNDGLAGAYTDTQYF. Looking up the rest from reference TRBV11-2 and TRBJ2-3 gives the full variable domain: EAGVAQSPRYKIIEKRQSVAFWCNPISGHATLYWYQQILGQGPKLLIQFQNNGVVDDSQLPKDRFSAERLKGVDSTLKIQPAKLEDSAVYLCASSNDGLAGAYTDTQYFGPGTRLTVL.

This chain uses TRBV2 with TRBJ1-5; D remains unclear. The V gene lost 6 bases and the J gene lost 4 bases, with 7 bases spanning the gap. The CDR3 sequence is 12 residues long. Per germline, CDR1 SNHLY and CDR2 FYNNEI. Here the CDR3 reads CASRQENQPQHF. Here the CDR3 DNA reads TGTGCCAGCAGGCAGGAAAATCAGCCCCAGCATTTT.

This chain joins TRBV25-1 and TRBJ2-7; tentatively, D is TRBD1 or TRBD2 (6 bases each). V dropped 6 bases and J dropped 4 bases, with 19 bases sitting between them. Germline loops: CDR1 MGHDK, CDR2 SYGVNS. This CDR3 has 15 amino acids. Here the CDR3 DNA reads TGTGCCAGCAGCCTACAGGGACTGAGCCCTTACGAGCAGTACTTC. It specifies CASSLQGLSPYEQYF.